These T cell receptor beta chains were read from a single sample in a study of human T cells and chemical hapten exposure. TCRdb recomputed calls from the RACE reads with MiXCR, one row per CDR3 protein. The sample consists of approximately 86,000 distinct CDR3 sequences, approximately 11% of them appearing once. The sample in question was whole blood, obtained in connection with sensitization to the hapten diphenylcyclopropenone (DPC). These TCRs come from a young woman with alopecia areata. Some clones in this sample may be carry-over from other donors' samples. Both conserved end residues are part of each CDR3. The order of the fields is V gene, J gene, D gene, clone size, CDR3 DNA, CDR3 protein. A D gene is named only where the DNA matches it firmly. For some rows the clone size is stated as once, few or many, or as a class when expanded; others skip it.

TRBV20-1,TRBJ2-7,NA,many,TGCAGTGCTAGATCCCAAGTTTTACAGGGTTTACCCTACGAGCAGTACTTC,CSARSQVLQGLPYEQYF
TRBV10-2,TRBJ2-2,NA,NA,TGCGCCAGCAGGGACTTGGGGGGGCGGAACACCGGGGAGCTGTTTTTT,CASRDLGGRNTGELFF
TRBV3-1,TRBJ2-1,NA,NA,TGTGCCAGCAGCCAAGAAGGGTCGCGGGTATACAATGAGCAGTTCTTC,CASSQEGSRVYNEQFF
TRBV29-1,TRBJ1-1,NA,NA,TGCAGCGTTCCCACCGGGACTGACTTCAACACTGAAGCTTTCTTT,CSVPTGTDFNTEAFF
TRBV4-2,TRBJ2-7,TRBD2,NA,TGTGCCAGCAGCCAAGGACTAGCGGGGCCCTACGAGCAGTACTTC,CASSQGLAGPYEQYF
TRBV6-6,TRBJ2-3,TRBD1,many,TGTGCCAGTAAACAGGGGTCAGATACGCAGTATTTT,CASKQGSDTQYF
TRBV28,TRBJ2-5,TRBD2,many,TGTGCCACCCGACTAGCGGGAAGTGAAGAGACCCAGTACTTC,CATRLAGSEETQYF
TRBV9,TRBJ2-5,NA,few,TGTGCCAGCAGCGTAGGGACAAGGCAAGAGACCCAGTACTTC,CASSVGTRQETQYF
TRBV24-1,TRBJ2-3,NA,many,TGTGCCACCAGCCACGATGGGGGGAGGAATACGCAGTATTTT,CATSHDGGRNTQYF
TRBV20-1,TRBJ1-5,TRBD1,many,TGCAGTGCTCTCACCCCGGACAGGGAAGTAGCTCAGCCCCAGCATTTT,CSALTPDREVAQPQHF
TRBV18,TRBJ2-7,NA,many,TGTGCCAGCTCACCTGAAAATGGGGGCGGGAAGCAGTACTTC,CASSPENGGGKQYF
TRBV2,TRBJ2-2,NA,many,TGTGCCAGCAGTGAATCCCCCACCGGGGAGCTGTTTTTT,CASSESPTGELFF
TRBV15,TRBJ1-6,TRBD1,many,TGTGCCACCAGCAGAGAATATGTGGGACAGGGGAATAATTCACCCCTCCACTTT,CATSREYVGQGNNSPLHF
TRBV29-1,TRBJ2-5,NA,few,TGCAGCACTCACTCACTTACTAACCAAGAGACCCAGTACTTC,CSTHSLTNQETQYF
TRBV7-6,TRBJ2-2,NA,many,TGTGCCAGCAGCGGGGTGAACACCGGGGAGCTGTTTTTT,CASSGVNTGELFF
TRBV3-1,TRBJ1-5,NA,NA,TGTGCCAGCAGCCAAAACGGCAATCAGCCCCAGCATTTT,CASSQNGNQPQHF
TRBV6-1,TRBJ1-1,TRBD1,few,TGTGCCAGCAGAACTACAGGGGTGAGCACTGAAGCTTTCTTT,CASRTTGVSTEAFF
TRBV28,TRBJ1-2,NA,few,TGTGCCAGCAGTTTACCAACCACGACCGGATCTGGCTACACCTTC,CASSLPTTTGSGYTF
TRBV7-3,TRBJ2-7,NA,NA,TGTGCCAGCAGCTTAGACGGACGGTGGCAGTACTTC,CASSLDGRWQYF
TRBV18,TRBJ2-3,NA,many,TGTGCCAGCTCACCCGGACATGGTGGCACAGATACGCAGTATTTT,CASSPGHGGTDTQYF
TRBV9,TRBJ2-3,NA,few,TGTGCCAGCAGCGTAGGGAAAGTCGATACGCAGTATTTT,CASSVGKVDTQYF
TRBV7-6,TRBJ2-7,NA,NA,TGTGCCAGCAGCTTAGGGCTAGCCGGTTCCTACGAGCAGTACTTC,CASSLGLAGSYEQYF
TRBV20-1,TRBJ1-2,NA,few,TGCAGTGCTAGAGATCTCGCGAATCGGGCAGGGGTGCATGGCTACACCTTC,CSARDLANRAGVHGYTF
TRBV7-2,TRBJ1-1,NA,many,TGTGCCAGCAGTGAGGGAGGTTTCGCTGAAGCTTTCTTT,CASSEGGFAEAFF